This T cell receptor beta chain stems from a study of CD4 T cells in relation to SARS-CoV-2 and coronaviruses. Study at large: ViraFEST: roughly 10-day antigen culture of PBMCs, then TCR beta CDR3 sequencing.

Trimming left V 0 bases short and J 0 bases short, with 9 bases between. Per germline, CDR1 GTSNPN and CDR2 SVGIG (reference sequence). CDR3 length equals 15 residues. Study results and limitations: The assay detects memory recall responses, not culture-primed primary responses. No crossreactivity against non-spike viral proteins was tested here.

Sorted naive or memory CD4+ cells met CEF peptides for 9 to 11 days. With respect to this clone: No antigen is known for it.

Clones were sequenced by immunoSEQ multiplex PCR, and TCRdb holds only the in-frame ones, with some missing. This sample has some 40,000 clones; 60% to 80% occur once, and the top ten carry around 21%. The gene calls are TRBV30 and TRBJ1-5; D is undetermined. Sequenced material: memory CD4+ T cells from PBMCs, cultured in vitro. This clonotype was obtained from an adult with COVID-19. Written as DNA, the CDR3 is TGTGCCTGGAGTGTCAAAGGTACTAGCAATCAGCCCCAGCATTTT. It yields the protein CAWSVKGTSNQPQHF.